The 29 T cell receptor beta chains given below trace back to one sample, sequenced in a study of cytomegalovirus exposure and HLA in healthy donors. PCR employed 60 Vbeta and 13 Jbeta primers. Sequencing used immunoSEQ multiplex PCR; TCRdb keeps in-frame clones, though not all of them. This table has 250,000 to 350,000 clones, 70% to 90% appearing once. Sequencing input: PBMCs. These receptors were collected from a man in his forties in good health and CMV-seropositive.

This rearrangement joins TRBV28 to TRBJ2-5; 7 nucleotides match TRBD1. Per germline, CDR1 MDHEN and CDR2 SYDVKM. This CDR3 has 15 residues. Trimming took 5 bases from V and 1 from J; bases not matched to a gene: 7. CDR3 loop: CASSRPGQVQETQYF. The CDR3 DNA reads as TGTGCCAGCAGTCGCCCAGGACAGGTCCAAGAGACCCAGTACTTC.

The rearrangement joins TRBV7-9 to TRBJ2-7; 8 nucleotides match TRBD1. Germline CDR1 is SEHNR and CDR2 is FQNEAQ (reference sequence). This CDR3 contains 16 residues. The V and J ends lost 3 bases and 1 base, in that order; junction bases with no gene match: 8. The DNA of the CDR3 is TGTGCCAGCAGCTTTTTAACCGGGACAGGATCCTACGAGCAGTACTTC. The encoded protein is CASSFLTGTGSYEQYF.

The rearrangement uses TRBV7-6 and TRBJ2-7; 8 bases are shared with TRBD1. The V gene end was trimmed by 2 bases and the J gene end by 5 bases; junction bases not matched to a gene: 5. The CDR3 runs to 14 residues. Per germline, CDR1 SGHVS and CDR2 FNYEAQ. The CDR3 spells CASSLSQGADEQYF. CDR3 DNA sequence: TGTGCCAGCAGCTTAAGCCAGGGGGCGGACGAGCAGTACTTC.

J is TRBJ2-2 and V is TRBV2; D possibly corresponds to TRBD2 (5 bases). Germline V gene lookup returns CDR1 SNHLY and CDR2 FYNNEI. V gave up 4 bases and J gave up 0 bases, with 15 bases separating them. The length of the CDR3 is 17 residues. CDR3: CASSVPYAGANTGELFF. The CDR3 DNA follows: TGTGCCAGCAGTGTACCCTATGCGGGCGCGAACACCGGGGAGCTGTTTTTT.

J is TRBJ1-2 and V is TRBV4-1, with D perhaps TRBD1 (6 bases). The CDR3 is made up of 13 amino acids. Trimming shortened V by 4 bases and J by 4 bases, and 10 bases separated the two germline ends. From germline, CDR1 is MGHRA and CDR2 YSYEKL. The CDR3 protein is CASSPRGGYGYTF. In nucleotides, the CDR3 is TGCGCCAGCAGCCCCAGGGGTGGCTATGGCTACACCTTC.

Comment on this clone: The same CDR3 is also encoded by other DNA sequences in this sample. The genes are TRBV29-1 and TRBJ2-7; 10 bases agree with TRBD2. CDR1 and CDR2 from the germline V gene are SQVTM and ANQGSEA. V dropped 7 bases and J dropped 7; count of bases not matched to a gene: 16. The CDR3 loop spans 15 amino acids. The chain's CDR3 is CSAEASLAGAREQYF. The CDR3 nucleotides read TGCAGCGCCGAAGCCAGCCTAGCGGGGGCTAGAGAGCAGTACTTC.

Only a few counts were recorded for this clone. The V and J genes are TRBV28 and TRBJ1-5; D unresolved. The CDR3 is 15 residues long. The ends were cut back, 3 bases at V and 1 base at J, with 10 bases in the middle. CDR1 is MDHEN, CDR2 SYDVKM, per germline. CDR3 in amino acids: CASSFLLESNQPQHF. CDR3 bases: TGTGCCAGCAGTTTCTTGCTGGAGAGCAATCAGCCCCAGCATTTT.

This chain uses TRBV30 with TRBJ2-1; 10 bases agree with TRBD1. V trimming: 3 bases; J trimming: 4 bases; junction bases outside the gene matches: 6. The CDR3 covers 15 residues. Germline V gives CDR1 GTSNPN, CDR2 SVGIG (reference sequence). The CDR3 loop is CAWSRDRGRYNEQFF. The DNA of the CDR3 is TGTGCCTGGAGCAGGGACAGGGGACGGTACAATGAGCAGTTCTTC.

A few counts support this clone. The J gene is TRBJ2-7, the V gene TRBV5-4, with a weak D call TRBD1 (5 bases). Germline loops: CDR1 SGHNT, CDR2 YYREEE (reference sequence). The V gene lost 4 bases and the J gene lost 0 bases, with 14 bases spanning the gap. This CDR3 has 15 amino acids. The CDR3 spells CASSRGRVGSYEQYF. The CDR3 DNA reads as TGTGCCAGCAGCAGGGGCAGGGTTGGCTCCTACGAGCAGTACTTC. Based on the CDR3 plus reference TRBV5-4 and TRBJ2-7, the full variable domain is ETGVTQSPTHLIKTRGQQVTLRCSSQSGHNTVSWYQQALGQGPQFIFQYYREEENGRGNFPPRFSGLQFPNYSSELNVNALELDDSALYLCASSRGRVGSYEQYFGPGTRLTVT.

Here the CDR3 reads CASSLGLAGNTIYF. The DNA of the CDR3 is TGTGCCAGCAGTCTGGGCCTGGCGGGAAACACCATATATTTT. The chain couples TRBV6-6 to TRBJ1-3; D unresolved. This CDR3 comprises 14 residues. The ends were cut back, 5 bases at V and 4 bases at J, with 12 bases in the middle. In germline, CDR1 is MNHNY, CDR2 SVGAGI (reference sequence).

This clone was seen a handful of times. The J gene is TRBJ2-1, the V gene TRBV27; 7 nucleotides align to TRBD1. J gave up 2 bases and V 6 bases, and 7 bases lay outside the gene matches. This CDR3 is built from 15 residues. The germline gives CDR1 MNHEY, CDR2 SMNVEV (reference sequence). The CDR3 nucleotides read TGTGCCAGCAGCCGAAACAGGGGCGCCTACAATGAGCAGTTCTTC. This translates into CASSRNRGAYNEQFF.

The rearrangement links TRBV28 to TRBJ1-2; tentatively, D is TRBD1 (6 bases). Germline V lookup: CDR1 MDHEN, CDR2 SYDVKM. This CDR3 region has 14 residues. Trimming left V 10 bases short and J 0 bases short, with 15 bases between. CDR3 sequence reads: CATRDTLTNYGYTF. CDR3 coding DNA: TGTGCCACACGGGACACTTTAACTAACTATGGCTACACCTTC.

This chain connects TRBV11-2 to TRBJ1-6; D possibly corresponds to TRBD1 (6 bases). Germline V gene sequence: CDR1 SGHAT, CDR2 FQNNGV. Trimming pared 6 bases from V and 6 bases from J, leaving 18 bases between. This CDR3 spans 16 amino acids. CDR3 region: CASRDSAGGPNSPLHF. In nucleotides, the CDR3 is TGTGCCAGCAGGGACAGTGCCGGGGGGCCTAATTCACCCCTCCACTTT. The whole variable domain, remainder taken from reference TRBV11-2 and TRBJ1-6, is EAGVAQSPRYKIIEKRQSVAFWCNPISGHATLYWYQQILGQGPKLLIQFQNNGVVDDSQLPKDRFSAERLKGVDSTLKIQPAKLEDSAVYLCASRDSAGGPNSPLHFGNGTRLTVT.

J is TRBJ2-1 and V is TRBV29-1; 13 bases align to TRBD2. CDR3 length: 17 amino acids. The germline V gene encodes CDR1 SQVTM and CDR2 ANQGSEA. The CDR3 reads CSGLGLAGPSSYNEQFF. As DNA, the CDR3 is TGCAGTGGCCTGGGACTAGCGGGACCGAGCTCCTACAATGAGCAGTTCTTC.

In DNA, the CDR3 is TGTGCCAGCAGTTTCCTGGGACAGGGTCAATCATACGAGCAGTACTTC. Translation gives CASSFLGQGQSYEQYF. This sequence joins TRBV28 and TRBJ2-7; 9 nucleotides line up with TRBD1. The V and J ends lost 3 bases and 4 bases, in that order; junction bases with no gene match: 10. CDR1 MDHEN and CDR2 SYDVKM come from the germline V gene. This CDR3 is built from 16 residues.

The chain carries TRBV4-3 and TRBJ2-7, with 8 bases fitting TRBD2. The junction had 25 bases not matched to a gene; V was cut back by 0 bases and J by 3 bases. CDR3 length: 22 amino acids. Per the germline V gene, CDR1 is LGHNA and CDR2 is YSLEER. CDR3: CASSQDSVGDLRAQREYYEQYF. In nucleotides, the CDR3 is TGCGCCAGCAGCCAAGATAGTGTCGGCGATCTTCGTGCCCAGCGGGAGTACTACGAGCAGTACTTC.

The chain carries TRBV9 and TRBJ2-3; TRBD2 aligns across 7 bases. This CDR3 comprises 15 residues. With V trimmed by 2 bases and J by 6 bases, 9 bases remained unmatched. The germline CDR1 and CDR2 sequences are SGDLS and YYNGEE. CDR3 sequence reads: CASSVASGTPDTQYF. The CDR3 DNA sequence: TGTGCCAGCAGCGTGGCTAGCGGTACCCCGGATACGCAGTATTTT.

This clone appeared a single time. In DNA form, the CDR3 reads TGTGCCAGCAGCTTGGGTCCTCCGAGGGCTGGAAACACCATATATTTT. This codes for CASSLGPPRAGNTIYF. The chain couples TRBV5-4 to TRBJ1-3; D remains ambiguous. The CDR3 sequence is 16 residues long. Germline CDR1 is SGHNT and CDR2 is YYREEE (reference sequence). Trimming cost V 0 bases and J 2 bases, with 12 bases left between them.

The chain couples TRBV27 to TRBJ2-3; 9 nucleotides line up with TRBD2. With V trimmed by 6 bases and J by 4 bases, 14 bases remained unmatched. From germline, CDR1 is MNHEY and CDR2 SMNVEV (reference sequence). CDR3 size: 17 residues. CDR3 residues: CASSHTLSGSLADTQYF. CDR3 DNA sequence: TGTGCCAGCAGCCACACTCTTAGCGGGAGTCTCGCAGATACGCAGTATTTT.

This clone came up a few times. The same CDR3 also results from other DNA sequences found in this sample. This chain joins TRBV27 and TRBJ2-6, with 7 nucleotides matching TRBD1. This CDR3 is built from 18 residues. V lost 2 bases to trimming and J lost 0 bases; unmatched junction nucleotides: 7. Germline loops: CDR1 MNHEY, CDR2 SMNVEV (reference sequence). CDR3 loop: CASSLRGQALSGANVLTF. The CDR3 DNA reads TGTGCCAGCAGTTTACGAGGACAGGCCCTCTCTGGGGCCAACGTCCTGACTTTC.

The chain couples TRBV27 to TRBJ2-1; D is possibly TRBD1 (6 bases). Trimming took 5 bases from V and 3 from J, leaving 8 bases between them. The CDR3 loop spans 13 amino acids. CDR1 is MNHEY, CDR2 SMNVEV, per germline (reference sequence). The CDR3 DNA sequence: TGTGCCAGCAGTAAACAGGGCTACAATGAGCAGTTCTTC. Residues: CASSKQGYNEQFF.

The chain has TRBV9 and TRBJ2-1, with D maybe TRBD2 (6 bases). V lost 0 bases and J lost 10, with 14 bases in between. Germline V gene sequence: CDR1 SGDLS, CDR2 YYNGEE. The CDR3 contains 14 residues. CDR3 in amino acids: CASSVASGVSEQFF. CDR3 coding DNA: TGTGCCAGCAGCGTAGCGTCGGGGGTGAGCGAGCAGTTCTTC.

This chain links TRBV28 with TRBJ2-7; 9 nucleotides match TRBD1. CDR1 and CDR2 from the germline V gene are MDHEN and SYDVKM. Trimming removed 9 bases from V and 2 bases from J; junction bases left unmatched: 5. The CDR3 is made up of 13 amino acids. CDR3 coding DNA: TGTGCCAGTGGGACAGGGACCACCTACGAGCAGTACTTC. It codes for CASGTGTTYEQYF. The full variable domain, completed using reference TRBV28 and TRBJ2-7, is DVKVTQSSRYLVKRTGEKVFLECVQDMDHENMFWYRQDPGLGLRLIYFSYDVKMKEKGDIPEGYSVSREKKERFSLILESASTNQTSMYLCASGTGTTYEQYFGPGTRLTVT.

The gene calls are TRBV7-3 and TRBJ2-1; 10 bases are shared with TRBD2. CDR3 length equals 16 residues. From germline, CDR1 is SGHTA and CDR2 FQGTGA. Unmatched junction bases numbered 2, after V lost 1 base and J lost 2 bases. The CDR3 coding sequence is TGTGCCAGCAGCTTAAAAACTAGCGGGACCTACAATGAGCAGTTCTTC. Protein product: CASSLKTSGTYNEQFF.

The genes are TRBV10-2 and TRBJ2-1, with D possibly being TRBD1 (5 bases). The germline CDR1 and CDR2 sequences are WSHSY and SAAADI. V lost 4 bases, J lost 7 bases, and 17 bases lay in between. The CDR3 contains 15 residues. The CDR3 protein is CASSVGRVANNEQFF. The CDR3 coding sequence is TGCGCCAGCAGTGTGGGCAGGGTAGCCAATAATGAGCAGTTCTTC.

The rearrangement uses TRBV29-1 and TRBJ1-1, with 7 bases aligning to TRBD1. Germline V gene sequence: CDR1 SQVTM, CDR2 ANQGSEA. CDR3 size: 13 residues. Trimming cost V 4 bases and J 3 bases; bases outside gene matches: 5. The CDR3 DNA reads as TGCAGCGTTGTGGTGACAGGGTACACTGAAGCTTTCTTT. Encoded protein: CSVVVTGYTEAFF.

The table lists this clone with a count of one. The chain uses TRBV10-1 and TRBJ2-5; 9 bases match TRBD2. Germline trimming cut 11 bases from V and 4 bases from J; bases unmatched to any gene: 14. The CDR3 runs to 15 residues. Germline CDR1 and CDR2: WNHNN and SYGVQD (reference sequence). The CDR3 region is CADRDGGRAGETQYF. The DNA of the CDR3 is TGCGCCGACCGAGACGGCGGGAGGGCCGGAGAGACCCAGTACTTC.

The chain joins TRBV7-3 to TRBJ2-2, with TRBD1 identical over 9 bases. Germline V lookup: CDR1 SGHTA, CDR2 FQGTGA. The CDR3 has 14 residues. V gave up 5 bases and J gave up 7 bases; unmatched junction bases: 5. CDR3 bases: TGTGCCAGCAGCCGGACAGGGGATGGCGGGGAGCTGTTTTTT. The encoded protein is CASSRTGDGGELFF.

This sequence joins TRBV5-1 and TRBJ2-7; 10 bases are shared with TRBD1. Per germline, CDR1 SGHRS and CDR2 YFSETQ. Trimming removed 2 bases from V and 4 bases from J; junction bases left unmatched: 3. The CDR3 loop spans 14 amino acids. CDR3 coding DNA: TGCGCCAGCAGCTTCCGGGACAGGGGATACGAGCAGTACTTC. It encodes CASSFRDRGYEQYF.